Below are 12 T cell receptor beta chains sequenced from a single sample in a study of identical twins. A single record per CDR3 protein comes from TCRdb applying MiXCR to the 5' RACE reads. The sample carries hundreds of thousands of distinct CDR3 sequences, about 20% recorded once. This sample was also put to use in a study of T cells expressing NK-cell markers.

Sequenced: PBMCs. The receptors shown here come from a young woman in good health.

This clonotype was seen repeatedly, ten times or more. This rearrangement joins TRBV20-1 to TRBJ2-3; D perhaps matches TRBD2 (5 bases). Between the trimmed V and J ends, which lost 4 bases and 3 bases, there was a span of 8 bases. This CDR3 comprises 12 residues. From germline, CDR1 is DFQATT and CDR2 SNEGSKA (reference sequence). CDR3 amino acids: CSAILATDTQYF. In DNA, the CDR3 is TGCAGTGCTATCCTAGCAACAGATACGCAGTATTTT.

This clonotype has more than one count but fewer than ten. CDR3: CASSPPLAGGPDIQYF. The CDR3, as DNA: TGCGCCAGCAGCCCACCACTAGCGGGGGGACCAGACATTCAGTACTTC. The V gene is TRBV5-1, the J gene TRBJ2-4; 12 nucleotides agree with TRBD2. The CDR3 is 16 amino acids. Germline lookup yields CDR1 SGHRS and CDR2 YFSETQ. With 4 bases clipped from V and 8 bases from J, the junction kept 10 bases outside the gene matches.

The rearrangement links TRBV5-1 to TRBJ1-2; D is unresolved. CDR1 SGHRS and CDR2 YFSETQ come from the germline V gene. Trimming took 7 bases from V and 2 from J, leaving 9 bases between them. CDR3 size: 12 residues. The CDR3 coding sequence is TGCGCCAGCCGTGTTGGGAACTATGGCTACACCTTC. Protein: CASRVGNYGYTF. The whole variable domain, remainder taken from reference TRBV5-1 and TRBJ1-2, is KAGVTQTPRYLIKTRGQQVTLSCSPISGHRSVSWYQQTPGQGLQFLFEYFSETQRNKGNFPGRFSGRQFSNSRSEMNVSTLELGDSALYLCASRVGNYGYTFGSGTRLTVV.

This clonotype was seen more than once but under ten times. This chain links TRBV27 with TRBJ2-1, with a weak D call TRBD2 (5 bases). In germline, CDR1 is MNHEY, CDR2 SMNVEV (reference sequence). This CDR3 region has 12 residues. V lost 5 bases to trimming and J lost 7 bases, with 9 bases between them. In DNA, the CDR3 is TGTGCCAGCAGTGATAGCGTGAATGAGCAGTTCTTC. It codes for CASSDSVNEQFF.

The sample holds a few counts of this clonotype. V gene TRBV7-9 combines with J gene TRBJ2-1; D not certain. V dropped 5 bases and J dropped 8 bases, with 13 bases sitting between them. The V gene's germline CDR1 is SEHNR and CDR2 FQNEAQ (reference sequence). The CDR3 totals 13 residues. DNA of the CDR3: TGTGCCAGCAGCGGTGGAGCTTTCGATGAGCAGTTCTTC. Protein: CASSGGAFDEQFF.

J is TRBJ2-7 and V is TRBV7-9; TRBD2 aligns across 8 bases. J lost 2 bases, V lost 1 base, and 4 bases had no gene match. CDR3 length: 15 amino acids. Germline lookup yields CDR1 SEHNR and CDR2 FQNEAQ (reference sequence). CDR3 loop: CASSLELADPYEQYF. In DNA form, the CDR3 reads TGTGCCAGCAGCTTAGAACTAGCGGACCCCTACGAGCAGTACTTC.

The chain carries TRBV29-1 and TRBJ2-1; D remains unclear. The CDR3 runs 13 residues. From germline, CDR1 is SQVTM and CDR2 ANQGSEA. With 6 bases removed from V and 4 bases from J, the gap between germline ends came to 13 bases. CDR3 residues: CSVESQNYNEQFF. Here the CDR3 DNA reads TGCAGCGTAGAATCTCAGAATTACAATGAGCAGTTCTTC.

This clonotype was picked up a small number of times. This chain links TRBV7-2 with TRBJ2-7, with TRBD2 identical over 7 bases. J gave up 3 bases and V 3 bases, and 5 bases lay outside the gene matches. The CDR3 covers 14 residues. Looked up from germline, CDR1 is SGHTA and CDR2 is FQGNSA. For the CDR3, the DNA is TGTGCCAGCAGCTTCGCGGGAGACTACTACGAGCAGTACTTC. Its protein product is CASSFAGDYYEQYF.

The sample holds a few counts of this clonotype. The gene calls are TRBV7-2 and TRBJ1-1; D might be TRBD1 (6 bases). V was shortened by 7 bases and J by 4 bases, with 13 bases between the two germline ends. Looked up from germline, CDR1 is SGHTA and CDR2 is FQGNSA. The CDR3 contains 13 residues. This CDR3 reads CASTSQGPTEAFF. CDR3 sequence (DNA): TGTGCCAGCACCTCACAGGGCCCCACTGAAGCTTTCTTT.

The chain is built from TRBV18 and TRBJ2-7; D is perhaps TRBD1 (5 bases). The V end lost 3 bases, the J end lost 3 bases, and 12 bases lay between the germline ends. The CDR3 is made up of 14 amino acids. The V gene's germline CDR1 is KGHSH and CDR2 LQKENI. This chain's CDR3 is CASSPAGKDYEQYF. The CDR3 coding sequence is TGTGCCAGCTCACCGGCAGGGAAGGACTACGAGCAGTACTTC.

DNA of the CDR3: TGCGCCAGCAGCTTGTCGGGACAGGGTGACAATGAGCAGTTCTTC. Its protein is CASSLSGQGDNEQFF. The V and J genes are TRBV5-1 and TRBJ2-1; 9 positions agree with TRBD1. Germline values: CDR1 SGHRS, CDR2 YFSETQ. The J segment lost 5 bases and the V segment lost 1 base, leaving 4 bases of the junction unmatched. This CDR3 is 15 amino acids long.

This clonotype has just a few counts. The chain combines TRBV5-1 with TRBJ2-1; D is unresolved. Germline V gene data show CDR1 as SGHRS and CDR2 as YFSETQ. Trimming left V 6 bases short and J 0 bases short, with 4 bases between. The length of the CDR3 is 12 residues. The CDR3 DNA reads as TGCGCCAGCATAAACTCCTACAATGAGCAGTTCTTC. It translates to CASINSYNEQFF.